Below are 21 T cell receptor beta chains sequenced from a single sample in a study of T cells after posttransplantation cyclophosphamide. Using immunoSEQ multiplex PCR, the repertoire was profiled, and TCRdb retains in-frame clones only, with some absent. The sample has fewer than 40,000 clones, about nine tenths seen once. Cells defined as naive were viable CD3+CD4+ or CD3+CD8+ and CCR7+CD45RA+CD45RO-CD95-CD27+CD28+. The sequenced sample was naive CD4+ T cells sorted from PBMCs. The receptors shown here come from a woman aged 60-75 years in good health, CMV-negative, and a related stem cell transplant donor.

The chain is built from TRBV28 and TRBJ1-4; D may be TRBD1 (5 bases). The CDR3 covers 15 residues. From germline, CDR1 is MDHEN and CDR2 SYDVKM. V was shortened by 4 bases and J by 4 bases, with 13 bases between the two germline ends. CDR3 amino acids: CASSSLGGGNEKLFF. CDR3 bases: TGTGCCAGCAGTTCGCTCGGGGGAGGTAATGAAAAACTGTTTTTT.

The chain couples TRBV6-5 to TRBJ2-7, with TRBD2 matching 13 bases. Trimming cost V 4 bases and J 2 bases; bases outside gene matches: 2. CDR1 is MNHEY and CDR2 is SVGAGI in the germline V gene. The CDR3 covers 15 residues. The CDR3 nucleotides are TGTGCCAGCAGTTGGACTAGCGGGAGTCCCTACGAGCAGTACTTC. Translation gives CASSWTSGSPYEQYF.

J is TRBJ1-5 and V is TRBV2; D gene ambiguous. The CDR3 is made up of 15 amino acids. CDR1 is SNHLY, CDR2 FYNNEI, per germline. V shed 6 bases and J shed 0 bases, with 12 bases lying between them. The CDR3 loop reads CASRLTGNSNQPQHF. The CDR3 DNA sequence: TGTGCCAGCAGGCTAACGGGTAATAGCAATCAGCCCCAGCATTTT. The entire variable domain, with the rest obtained from reference TRBV2 and TRBJ1-5, is as follows: EPEVTQTPSHQVTQMGQEVILRCVPISNHLYFYWYRQILGQKVEFLVSFYNNEISEKSEIFDDQFSVERPDGSNFTLKIRSTKLEDSAMYFCASRLTGNSNQPQHFGDGTRLSIL.

The chain couples TRBV29-1 to TRBJ1-5, with 8 bases identical to TRBD1. The CDR3 length is 22 residues. CDR1 and CDR2 from the germline V gene are SQVTM and ANQGSEA. V lost 5 bases and J lost 6; bases outside the gene matches: 33. In DNA form, the CDR3 reads TGCAGCGTTACTCGGACGAAACATACAGGGGGAGGAAAGGGGGTTCTAGGTCAGCCCCAGCATTTT. This translates into CSVTRTKHTGGGKGVLGQPQHF.

The chain links TRBV6-1 to TRBJ1-5, with D uncertain. This CDR3 has 15 amino acids. Germline V CDR1 and CDR2: MNHNS, SASEGT. V lost 2 bases and J lost 5, with 13 bases in between. The CDR3: CASSETNSPHQPQHF. In nucleotides, the CDR3 is TGTGCCAGCAGTGAAACCAACAGTCCTCATCAGCCCCAGCATTTT.

The chain has TRBV5-4 and TRBJ2-6, with unresolved D. V lost 3 bases and J lost 0, with 7 bases in between. The germline CDR1 and CDR2 sequences are SGHNT and YYREEE (reference sequence). The CDR3 sequence is 15 residues long. CDR3 sequence (DNA): TGTGCCAGCAGCTCCAAAGCCTCTGGGGCCAACGTCCTGACTTTC. The encoded protein is CASSSKASGANVLTF.

This chain links TRBV15 with TRBJ2-1, with 7 bases lining up with TRBD1. Germline CDR1 and CDR2: LNHNV and YYDKDF (reference sequence). V lost 3 bases to trimming and J lost 3 bases; unmatched junction nucleotides: 11. There are 17 residues in the CDR3. CDR3 DNA sequence: TGTGCCACCAGCAGGGGAATCAGGACAGGTTTCTACAATGAGCAGTTCTTC. Translation: CATSRGIRTGFYNEQFF. Full variable domain (missing parts from reference TRBV15 and TRBJ2-1): DAMVIQNPRYQVTQFGKPVTLSCSQTLNHNVMYWYQQKSSQAPKLLFHYYDKDFNNEADTPDNFQSRRPNTSFCFLDIRSPGLGDTAMYLCATSRGIRTGFYNEQFFGPGTRLTVL.

V is TRBV4-3 and J is TRBJ1-6, with 9 bases identical to TRBD1. Germline loops: CDR1 LGHNA, CDR2 YSLEER. V lost 8 bases and J lost 8; bases outside the gene matches: 10. The CDR3 runs to 15 residues. CDR3 coding DNA: TGCGCCAGCGGGACACAGGGGGCCGTTTATTCACCCCTCCACTTT. It translates to CASGTQGAVYSPLHF.

This clone was recorded only once. The rearrangement uses TRBV7-9 and TRBJ2-1, with 11 bases identical to TRBD2. The CDR3 covers 16 residues. Trimming at V came to 3 bases and at J to 6 bases, leaving 7 bases not matched to a gene. The V gene's germline CDR1 is SEHNR and CDR2 FQNEAQ (reference sequence). Here the CDR3 DNA reads TGTGCCAGCAGCTTCTGGGGCGGGACTAGCGGCAATGAGCAGTTCTTC. Translated, it gives CASSFWGGTSGNEQFF.

The rearrangement uses TRBV7-9 and TRBJ1-5; D remains ambiguous. The CDR3 spans 13 residues. V lost 3 bases and J 7 bases, leaving 10 bases between the germline ends. Germline-derived CDR1 and CDR2 are SEHNR and FQNEAQ (reference sequence). The CDR3 sequence: CASSFQAGQPQHF. In DNA form, the CDR3 reads TGTGCCAGCAGCTTCCAGGCGGGACAGCCCCAGCATTTT.

The V and J genes are TRBV5-4 and TRBJ2-3; D remains ambiguous. V shed 4 bases and J shed 0 bases, with 9 bases lying between them. Germline V gene lookup returns CDR1 SGHNT and CDR2 YYREEE (reference sequence). This CDR3 has 14 amino acids. CDR3 nucleotide sequence: TGTGCCAGCAGCAGAGCCCAAAGCACAGATACGCAGTATTTT. It specifies CASSRAQSTDTQYF.

The V gene is TRBV28, the J gene TRBJ2-7; the match to TRBD2 covers 8 bases. V lost 5 bases, J lost 6 bases, and 9 bases stayed unmatched. The germline V gene has CDR1 MDHEN and CDR2 SYDVKM. CDR3 size: 14 residues. For the CDR3, the DNA is TGTGCCAGCAGTCGAGCGGGACTAGTTGGCGAGCAGTACTTC. Protein: CASSRAGLVGEQYF.

As regards this clone: The junction differs from germline at one of its ends, possibly a read error. The chain carries TRBV7-7 and TRBJ2-3; the D gene is possibly TRBD1 (6 bases). Germline-derived CDR1 and CDR2 are SSHAT and FNYEAQ (reference sequence). The CDR3 contains 16 residues. The DNA for the CDR3 is TGTGCTAGCAGCTCTTCCTTAGGGGGTAACACAGATACGCAGTATTTT. This encodes CASSSSLGGNTDTQYF.

A few counts support this clone. The J gene is TRBJ1-1, the V gene TRBV10-3; 8 bases line up with TRBD1. Per the germline V gene, CDR1 is ENHRY and CDR2 is SYGVKD. With V trimmed by 6 bases and J by 1 base, 7 bases remained unmatched. The CDR3 length is 15 residues. CDR3 sequence reads: CAISQTGERNTEAFF. The DNA for the CDR3 is TGTGCCATCAGCCAGACAGGGGAGAGGAACACTGAAGCTTTCTTT.

The V and J genes are TRBV9 and TRBJ1-1; D call uncertain. Germline CDR1 and CDR2: SGDLS and YYNGEE. V lost 0 bases and J 5 bases, leaving 8 bases between the germline ends. This CDR3 is built from 13 residues. The CDR3: CASSVARETEAFF. CDR3 sequence (DNA): TGTGCCAGCAGCGTAGCGAGGGAGACTGAAGCTTTCTTT.

The genes are TRBV11-2 and TRBJ2-1; 8 bases map to TRBD2. Germline trimming cut 5 bases from V and 7 bases from J; bases unmatched to any gene: 7. This CDR3 comprises 14 residues. Germline V lookup: CDR1 SGHAT, CDR2 FQNNGV. The CDR3 coding sequence is TGTGCCAGCAGCCTCAGCGGGAGTTCAAATGAGCAGTTCTTC. Amino acid sequence: CASSLSGSSNEQFF.

This clone was observed a single time. The chain has TRBV7-2 and TRBJ1-2; no reliable D call. Germline V CDR1 and CDR2: SGHTA, FQGNSA. V lost 3 bases to trimming and J lost 4 bases, with 6 bases between them. There are 12 residues in the CDR3. CDR3 loop: CASSLAAYGYTF. CDR3 bases: TGTGCCAGCAGCTTGGCTGCCTATGGCTACACCTTC. Looking up the rest from reference TRBV7-2 and TRBJ1-2 gives the full variable domain: GAGVSQSPSNKVTEKGKDVELRCDPISGHTALYWYRQSLGQGLEFLIYFQGNSAPDKSGLPSDRFSAERTGGSVSTLTIQRTQQEDSAVYLCASSLAAYGYTFGSGTRLTVV.

The chain is built from TRBV27 and TRBJ1-3; TRBD1 might be the D (6 bases). Germline loops: CDR1 MNHEY, CDR2 SMNVEV (reference sequence). Trimming took 4 bases from V and 6 from J, leaving 13 bases between them. The CDR3 is made up of 14 amino acids. The CDR3, as DNA: TGTGCCAGCAGTTCCAACAGGGAATTAAACACCATATATTTT. The encoded protein is CASSSNRELNTIYF.

This rearrangement joins TRBV11-2 to TRBJ1-2; 8 bases line up with TRBD1. The CDR3 length is 14 residues. The germline V gene has CDR1 SGHAT and CDR2 FQNNGV. J gave up 3 bases and V 5 bases, and 5 bases lay outside the gene matches. The CDR3 nucleotides read TGTGCCAGCAGCAAACGGACAGGGCACTATGGCTACACCTTC. This encodes CASSKRTGHYGYTF.

This sequence joins TRBV28 and TRBJ1-5; the D is unclear. Trimming took 4 bases from V and 7 from J, leaving 11 bases between them. Per germline, CDR1 MDHEN and CDR2 SYDVKM. The CDR3 length is 13 residues. The CDR3 DNA reads TGTGCCAGCAGTTATGGACTTCTCCAGCCCCAGCATTTT. It specifies CASSYGLLQPQHF.

V is TRBV19 and J is TRBJ2-3; 7 bases map to TRBD2. After removal of 5 bases from V and 4 bases from J, the junction contained 12 bases not matched to a gene. Germline assignment: CDR1 LNHDA and CDR2 SQIVND (reference sequence). The CDR3 spans 16 residues. CDR3 sequence (DNA): TGTGCCAGTAGTCCCAGCGGGATGGGTTTTGCAGATACGCAGTATTTT. This translates into CASSPSGMGFADTQYF.